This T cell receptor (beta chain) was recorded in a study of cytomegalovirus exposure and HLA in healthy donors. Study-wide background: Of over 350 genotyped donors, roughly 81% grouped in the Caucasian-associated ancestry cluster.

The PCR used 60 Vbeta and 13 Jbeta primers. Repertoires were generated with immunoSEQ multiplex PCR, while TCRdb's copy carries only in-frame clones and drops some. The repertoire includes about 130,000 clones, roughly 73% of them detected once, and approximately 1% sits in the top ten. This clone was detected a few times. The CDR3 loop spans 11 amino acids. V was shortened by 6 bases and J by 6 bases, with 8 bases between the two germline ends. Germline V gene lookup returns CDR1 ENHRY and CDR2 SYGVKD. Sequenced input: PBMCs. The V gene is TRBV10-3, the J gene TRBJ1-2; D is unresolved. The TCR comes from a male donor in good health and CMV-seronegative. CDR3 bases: TGTGCCATCAGCGCCTCGGATGGCTACACCTTC. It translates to CAISASDGYTF.